The source of this T cell receptor (beta chain) is a study of blood T cell repertoires in COVID-19. Sequencing was performed with immunoSEQ multiplex PCR; in TCRdb, only in-frame clones are kept and a portion is missing. The sample contains around 22,000 clones, 87% of which appear only once. Germline CDR1 reads MDHEN; CDR2 reads SYDVKM. V was cut by 10 bases and J by 5 bases, with 17 bases left in between. This CDR3 spans 13 amino acids. Input material: peripheral blood. The TCR originated in a human donor with active COVID-19. The donor label of this sample is uncertain. V is TRBV28 and J is TRBJ1-2; weak D call: TRBD1 (5 bases). The CDR3 DNA sequence: TGTGCCACCGGGACTGTTTCAGCTTATGGCTACACCTTC. Residues: CATGTVSAYGYTF.